This T cell receptor (beta chain) was identified during a study of T cells in Graves' hyperthyroidism and ophthalmopathy. About the study: The blood sample was taken at first diagnosis, before treatment began.

With respect to this clonotype: Its target is unknown. The junction departs from germline at one end; a sequencing error may be responsible.

Amplification of TCR beta CDR3 regions used RNA as the template. With the HTBI primer set, the TCR CDR3 went through a first round of RT-PCR. TCRdb re-derived calls from the multiplex PCR reads in MiXCR, one entry per CDR3 protein. This sample yields roughly 400,000 distinct CDR3 sequences, of which more than 12% are seen a single time; under 30% belongs to the top ten. The CDR3 runs to 11 residues. Germline CDR1 and CDR2: SGHRS and YFSETQ. Study-wide results and caveats: Blood also carried most thyroid clonotypes expanded above 0.001.

The study based diagnoses on clinical symptoms, serum thyroxine and TRAb, thyroid ultrasound and orbital computed tomography. The chain has TRBV5-1 and TRBJ2-2, with unresolved D. The TCR originated in a man between 45 and 60 years old with Graves' ophthalmopathy. Sequenced: blood. The CDR3 bases are TGCTCCAGCAGCCTGCTCGGGGAGCTGTTTTTT. This translates into CSSSLLGELFF. Complete variable domain (other parts from reference TRBV5-1 and TRBJ2-2): KAGVTQTPRYLIKTRGQQVTLSCSPISGHRSVSWYQQTPGQGLQFLFEYFSETQRNKGNFPGRFSGRQFSNSRSEMNVSTLELGDSALYLCSSSLLGELFFGEGSRLTVL.